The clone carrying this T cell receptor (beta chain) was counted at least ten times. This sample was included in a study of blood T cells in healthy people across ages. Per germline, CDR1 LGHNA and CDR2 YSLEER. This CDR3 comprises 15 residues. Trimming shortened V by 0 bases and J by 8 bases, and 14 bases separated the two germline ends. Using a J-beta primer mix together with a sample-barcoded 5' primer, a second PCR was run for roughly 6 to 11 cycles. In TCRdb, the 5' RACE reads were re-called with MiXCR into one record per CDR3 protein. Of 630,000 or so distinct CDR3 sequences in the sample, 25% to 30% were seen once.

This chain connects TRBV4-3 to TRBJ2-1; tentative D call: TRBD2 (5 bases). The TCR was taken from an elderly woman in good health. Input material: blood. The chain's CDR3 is CASSQDVLAVYEQFF. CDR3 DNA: TGCGCCAGCAGCCAAGATGTTCTAGCCGTGTATGAGCAGTTCTTC.